This is a list of T cell receptor beta chains from one sample in a study of technical replicates of blood from several donors. Here immunoSEQ multiplex PCR was the method, and the copy in TCRdb shows in-frame clones only, minus some. The sample has around 79,000 clones; about 91% are singletons. The sequenced material came from T cells isolated from PBMCs. Every receptor here comes from a human donor in good health. The CDR3 runs from the conserved cysteine through the conserved F or W. Fields, in order: D gene, V gene, clone size, J gene, CDR3 length, CDR3 DNA, CDR3 protein. D genes are given only for firm matches. Only some rows state a clone size, as once, few, many or a class for expanded clones.

-	TRBV2	-	TRBJ1-5	13	TGTGCCAGCAAGTTTCAGTTAAATCAGCCCCAGCATTTT	CASKFQLNQPQHF
-	TRBV7-9	-	TRBJ2-2	18	TGTGCCAGCAGCTCGTCAGTCACTAGGACAGCCAACACCGGGGAGCTGTTTTTT	CASSSSVTRTANTGELFF
TRBD1	TRBV7-2	-	TRBJ1-2	15	TGTGCCAGCAGCTTAGGGGGACAGGGTCACTATGGCTACACCTTC	CASSLGGQGHYGYTF
TRBD2	TRBV30	-	TRBJ2-1	16	TGTGCCTGGAGTGTAAGGCGGGCGGGAGAGTACAATGAGCAGTTCTTC	CAWSVRRAGEYNEQFF
-	TRBV6-5	once	TRBJ1-1	14	TGTGCCAGCAGTTACTCGGTGGCAGTCACTGAAGCTTTCTTT	CASSYSVAVTEAFF
TRBD1	TRBV30	-	TRBJ1-2	17	TGTGCCTGGACCACACGTAGGAGCACAGGGGTTAACTATGGCTACACCTTC	CAWTTRRSTGVNYGYTF
-	TRBV6-5	-	TRBJ2-7	14	TGTGCCAGCAGTTACCGACAGTTTTACTACGAGCAGTACTTC	CASSYRQFYYEQYF
-	TRBV15	-	TRBJ1-6	15	TGTGCCACCAGCAGAGATAGGGGCAGCAATTCACCCCTCCACTTT	CATSRDRGSNSPLHF
-	TRBV14	-	TRBJ2-7	13	TGTGCCAGCAGCCAATATACAGGGTTCGAGCAGTACTTC	CASSQYTGFEQYF
TRBD2	TRBV28	-	TRBJ2-7	15	TGTGCCAGCAGCCGACTTAGCGGGACTATCCACGAGCAGTACTTC	CASSRLSGTIHEQYF